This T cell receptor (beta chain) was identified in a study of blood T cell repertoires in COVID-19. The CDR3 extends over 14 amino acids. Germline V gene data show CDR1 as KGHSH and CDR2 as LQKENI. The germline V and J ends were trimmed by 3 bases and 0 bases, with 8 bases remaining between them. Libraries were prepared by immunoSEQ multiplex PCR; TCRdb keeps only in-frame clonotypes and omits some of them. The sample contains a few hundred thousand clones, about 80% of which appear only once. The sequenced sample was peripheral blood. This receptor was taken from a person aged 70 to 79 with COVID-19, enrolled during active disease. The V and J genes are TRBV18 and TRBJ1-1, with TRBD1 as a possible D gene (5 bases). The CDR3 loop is CASSPQGLNTEAFF. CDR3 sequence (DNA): TGTGCCAGCTCACCGCAGGGTTTGAACACTGAAGCTTTCTTT.